These 14 T cell receptor beta chains were sequenced from one sample in a study of human T cells and chemical hapten exposure. Noted time point: patch test 1, 2 weeks after DPC sensitization. Treatment meaning: therapeutic diphenylcyclopropenone sensitization with weekly scalp DPC. MiXCR, applied by TCRdb to the RACE reads, yields one record per CDR3 protein. Among roughly 360,000 distinct CDR3 sequences listed, more than 4.5% were seen once. The starting material was whole blood, obtained in connection with sensitization to the hapten diphenylcyclopropenone (DPC). These receptors all come from a woman in her 50s with alopecia areata. Some clones in this sample may be carry-over from other donors' samples.

The sample holds a few counts of this clonotype. The chain couples TRBV3-1 to TRBJ2-3; D ambiguous. Per the germline V gene, CDR1 is LGHDT and CDR2 is YNNKEL (reference sequence). This CDR3 is built from 14 residues. The ends were cut back, 4 bases at V and 4 bases at J, with 12 bases in the middle. The CDR3 loop is CASSPYDVPDTQYF. CDR3 in DNA: TGTGCCAGCAGCCCGTATGACGTCCCAGATACGCAGTATTTT.

This clonotype was detected many times. A junction end diverges from the germline sequence, so it may reflect a read error. The V call is TRBV6-1, the J call TRBJ1-5; TRBD1 might be the D (5 bases). Germline V gives CDR1 MNHNS, CDR2 SASEGT. The CDR3 has 14 residues. In DNA form, the CDR3 reads TGTGCCAGCAGGGAAGGGGAGTTCGATCAGCCCCAGCATTTT. This sequence encodes CASREGEFDQPQHF.

V usage is TRBV6-2 or TRBV6-3 and J usage is TRBJ2-3; 7 nucleotides align to TRBD2. The V segment lost 5 bases and the J segment 14 bases; nucleotides outside the gene matches: 7. The germline gives CDR1 MNHEY, CDR2 SVGEGT. CDR3 length: 11 amino acids. CDR3 sequence (DNA): TGTGCCAGCAGTACGGGACTATCGGCGTATTTT. This codes for CASSTGLSAYF.

This clonotype was seen repeatedly, ten times or more. The J gene is TRBJ2-7, the V gene TRBV12-3 or TRBV12-4, with a weak D call TRBD2 (5 bases). The CDR3 length is 12 residues. Trimming cost V 5 bases and J 5 bases, with 10 bases left between them. The CDR3 region has the DNA TGTGCCAGCAGTCTGACACTAGACGAGCAGTACTTC. It specifies CASSLTLDEQYF.

This clonotype has just a few counts. This chain uses TRBV3-1 with TRBJ2-7; 8 nucleotides match TRBD2. The ends lost 7 bases at V and 5 bases at J; junction bases unmatched: 13. The CDR3 is 15 amino acids. Germline CDR1 LGHDT, CDR2 YNNKEL (reference sequence). This chain's CDR3 is CASTPLRGAFHEQYF. The CDR3, as DNA: TGTGCCAGCACCCCCTTGCGGGGGGCCTTCCACGAGCAGTACTTC.

This clonotype has more than one count but fewer than ten. The chain combines TRBV10-3 with TRBJ2-6; possibly TRBD1 for D (6 bases). V gave up 3 bases and J gave up 4 bases, with 10 bases separating them. This CDR3 has 15 residues. CDR1 and CDR2 (germline): ENHRY, SYGVKD. The CDR3 region is CAISDSGEGANVLTF. CDR3 DNA: TGTGCCATCAGTGACTCAGGGGAAGGGGCCAACGTCCTGACTTTC.

In regard to this clonotype: A read error may account for a junction end that differs from germline. The CDR3 protein is CARSLLVSTDTQYF. CDR3 coding DNA: TGTGCCAGAAGTTTATTGGTTAGCACAGATACGCAGTATTTT. The chain couples TRBV12-3 or TRBV12-4 to TRBJ2-3; D unclear. The CDR3 is made up of 14 amino acids.

This clonotype was counted between two and nine times. The chain combines TRBV20-1 with TRBJ1-4; unclear D gene. Germline V gene lookup returns CDR1 DFQATT and CDR2 SNEGSKA (reference sequence). V lost 2 bases and J lost 1, with 17 bases in between. The CDR3 extends over 17 amino acids. DNA for the CDR3: TGCAGTGCTAGAAGGAGCCCTAGAGGGATAACTAATGAAAAACTGTTTTTT. Its translation is CSARRSPRGITNEKLFF.

This clonotype has a count of ten or more. The V gene is TRBV5-6, the J gene TRBJ1-1, with TRBD1 as a possible D gene (5 bases). Trimming cost V 4 bases and J 6 bases, with 13 bases left between them. The CDR3 consists of 13 residues. Germline-derived CDR1 and CDR2 are SGHDT and YYEEEE. The chain's CDR3 is CASSVGTDPEAFF. DNA for the CDR3: TGTGCCAGCAGCGTGGGGACGGACCCTGAAGCTTTCTTT.

The sample holds many counts of this clonotype. The chain uses TRBV12-5 and TRBJ2-7; D could derive from TRBD1 or TRBD2 (6 bases each). From germline, CDR1 is LGHNT and CDR2 FRNRAP. The CDR3 covers 13 residues. V lost 6 bases and J 6 bases, leaving 15 bases between the germline ends. The CDR3 loop reads CASGGGSLFEQYF. CDR3 nucleotides: TGTGCTAGTGGAGGGGGGTCACTGTTCGAGCAGTACTTC.

This clonotype was counted at least ten times. V and J are TRBV28 and TRBJ2-3, with D perhaps being TRBD1 or TRBD2 (6 bases each). This CDR3 comprises 17 residues. The V and J ends lost 7 bases and 4 bases respectively, with 24 bases between them. The V gene's germline CDR1 is MDHEN and CDR2 SYDVKM. The CDR3 loop reads CASTIPWGASGADTQYF. The CDR3 nucleotides are TGTGCCAGCACCATCCCGTGGGGGGCTAGTGGTGCAGATACGCAGTATTTT.

At least ten counts were recorded for this clonotype. V gene TRBV10-3 combines with J gene TRBJ1-1; D possibly corresponds to TRBD1 (5 bases). CDR1 is ENHRY and CDR2 is SYGVKD in the germline V gene. Between the trimmed V and J ends, which lost 0 bases and 6 bases, there was a span of 11 bases. CDR3 length: 14 residues. The CDR3, as DNA: TGTGCCATCAGTGAGTCAAGGGTAGGGGCTGAAGCTTTCTTT. It translates to CAISESRVGAEAFF.

This clonotype has a handful of counts. The V call is TRBV29-1, the J call TRBJ2-7; D unresolved. Germline-derived CDR1 and CDR2 are SQVTM and ANQGSEA. V gave up 6 bases and J gave up 0 bases, with 15 bases separating them. This CDR3 has 14 residues. DNA of the CDR3: TGCAGCGTCGGCGAGCTGAGCAGCTCCTACGAGCAGTACTTC. The encoded protein is CSVGELSSSYEQYF.

The J gene is TRBJ1-5, the V gene TRBV19, with 7 bases fitting TRBD1. The V gene's germline CDR1 is LNHDA and CDR2 SQIVND (reference sequence). The length of the CDR3 is 13 residues. V dropped 6 bases and J dropped 7; count of bases not matched to a gene: 6. The CDR3, as DNA: TGTGCCAGTAGGGTAGGGGGCCTCCAGCCCCAGCATTTT. Protein: CASRVGGLQPQHF.